This T cell receptor (beta chain) stems from a study of cytomegalovirus exposure and HLA in healthy donors. The CDR3 length is 13 residues. V lost 6 bases and J lost 5, with 11 bases in between. CDR1 and CDR2 (germline): LNHDA, SQIVND (reference sequence). Researchers ran the PCR with 60 Vbeta and 13 Jbeta primers. The repertoire was sequenced with immunoSEQ multiplex PCR; TCRdb's copy has only in-frame clones and lacks some. Here the sample spans around 140,000 clones, about three quarters being singletons. The sample comprised PBMCs. This clonotype was sampled from a male donor in good health and CMV-seronegative. V is TRBV19 and J is TRBJ1-5; D gene unclear. The CDR3 loop reads CASREEVHQPQHF. For the CDR3, the DNA is TGTGCCAGTAGGGAGGAAGTCCATCAGCCCCAGCATTTT.